The text below deals with one T cell receptor (beta chain). Its antigen is not identified. The data derive from a study of vaccination and CD4 T cells after COVID-19. Turning to the study itself: Subjects got two shots of BNT162b2 or mRNA-1273 vaccine.

V was trimmed by 4 bases and J by 1 base, leaving 10 bases between them. Germline-derived CDR1 and CDR2 are SEHNR and FQNEAQ (reference sequence). CDR3 size: 14 residues. The Oncomine TCR Beta short-read assay generated sequence data from the DNA of cultured CD4+ T cells. DNA came from CD4+ T cells after culture. TCRdb independently ran MiXCR on the PCR reads; one entry per CDR3 protein. Of 4,500 to 6,000 distinct CDR3 sequences detected, roughly 77% appear once; the ten largest clones hold just under 50%. Noted treatment: roughly 11-day PBMC culture with coronavirus spike peptide pools or control peptides (ViraFEST assay). Expansion of antigen-specific T cells with peptide pools by ViraFEST preceded sequencing of TCRs. Fresh IL-2 medium replaced half the culture medium on days 3 and 7.

Input material: CD4+ T cells from blood, cultured in vitro. The receptor comes from a human donor who had recovered from COVID-19. The genes are TRBV7-9 and TRBJ1-1; D is uncertain. The CDR3 spells CASSWGSGNTEAFF. Written as DNA, the CDR3 is TGTGCCAGCAGCTGGGGATCAGGGAACACTGAAGCTTTCTTT.